This record covers a single TCR beta chain. The CDR3 covers 14 residues. J gave up 4 bases and V 8 bases, and 8 bases lay outside the gene matches. Stable or active relapsing-remitting multiple sclerosis, untreated and meeting revised McDonald criteria, defined the controls. The sample comes from a study of CD8 T cells in Susac syndrome. The authors reverse transcribed roughly 0.5 to 1 ug RNA with random hexamers. TCRdb processed the immunoSEQ multiplex PCR reads anew with MiXCR; each CDR3 protein has one entry. The profile covers approximately 200,000 distinct CDR3 sequences, with approximately 90% appearing a single time and roughly 0.15% taken by the ten largest.

Sample: CD8+ T cells from PBMCs. The TCR comes from a human donor with multiple sclerosis. The rearrangement links TRBV12-3 or TRBV12-4 to TRBJ2-3; 8 nucleotides agree with TRBD2. The CDR3, as DNA: TGTGCCAGCGGGGGTAGCGGGGTCCCAGATACGCAGTATTTT. Translating gives CASGGSGVPDTQYF.